The source of this TCR beta chain is a study of tumor T cells in aggressive B-cell lymphoma. Germline lookup yields CDR1 LNHDA and CDR2 SQIVND (reference sequence). V dropped 7 bases and J dropped 7; count of bases not matched to a gene: 14. The CDR3 length is 15 residues. Produced via immunoSEQ multiplex PCR; TCRdb's table is partial and in-frame only. This repertoire shows a few thousand clones, 94% found once; its top ten account for around 4%. V is TRBV19 and J is TRBJ2-7; 9 bases agree with TRBD2. The clonotype comes from an adult with diffuse large B cell lymphoma. The sample consisted of tumor tissue. CDR3 loop: CASNMLLAGMGEQYF. CDR3 sequence (DNA): TGTGCCAGTAATATGTTGCTAGCGGGAATGGGGGAGCAGTACTTC.